A selection of T cell receptor beta chains follows, all from one sample in a study of blood T cell repertoires in COVID-19. The protocol was immunoSEQ multiplex PCR, while the TCRdb copy is restricted to in-frame clones and leaves out a portion. Counted here are some 250,000 clones, less than 90% occurring once; the ten biggest clones make up 4% to 5%. The sample consisted of peripheral blood. These TCRs come from a man aged 60-69 years with acute or convalescent COVID-19. CDR3s include the opening cysteine and the closing phenylalanine or tryptophan. D genes are given only for firm matches. Size is omitted from some rows. Given values are once, few, many or a class for expanded clones.

clone_size	v_call	j_call	d_call	cdr3_nt	cdr3_aa
NA	TRBV9	TRBJ2-3	TRBD2	TGTGCCAGCAGCTTGGGACTAGCGGGTGGGGGAAACACAGATACGCAGTATTTT	CASSLGLAGGGNTDTQYF
NA	TRBV6-2/TRBV6-3	TRBJ1-5	TRBD1	TGTGCCAGCAGCCCCGGGACAGGGGAGAATCAGCCCCAGCATTTT	CASSPGTGENQPQHF
NA	TRBV7-2	TRBJ1-3	NA	TGTGCCAGCAGATCCGGTGCCTCTGGAAACACCATATATTTT	CASRSGASGNTIYF
few	TRBV12-3/TRBV12-4	TRBJ1-4	NA	TGTGCCAGCAGCCTAAACACGGGGGTACTGTTTTTT	CASSLNTGVLFF
NA	TRBV2	TRBJ2-7	TRBD2	TGTGCCAGCAGTGAGGGACTAGCGGGAGGCTACGAGCAGTACTTC	CASSEGLAGGYEQYF
NA	TRBV6-2/TRBV6-3	TRBJ2-7	NA	TGTGCCAGCAGTTCCCAGACAGCCTCCTACTCCTACGAGCAGTACTTC	CASSSQTASYSYEQYF
NA	TRBV11-2	TRBJ2-2	TRBD2	TGTGCCAGCAGCTCAGGACTAGCGGGGGCCTCGCGGAGCGGGGAGCTGTTTTTT	CASSSGLAGASRSGELFF
NA	TRBV5-6	TRBJ1-6	NA	TGTGCCAGCAGCTTGAGACAGACGTATAATTCACCCCTCCACTTT	CASSLRQTYNSPLHF
NA	TRBV5-1	TRBJ2-7	NA	TGCGCCAGCAGCCCATGGACGGACACCTACGAGCAGTACTTC	CASSPWTDTYEQYF
NA	TRBV30	TRBJ2-7	TRBD1	TGTGCCTGGAGTGTAGGGGGCGCGGGCTACGAGCAGTACTTC	CAWSVGGAGYEQYF
once	TRBV11-3	TRBJ2-3	NA	TGTGCCAGCAGCTATGCGGGAAGCACAGATACGCAGTATTTT	CASSYAGSTDTQYF
NA	TRBV15	TRBJ1-2	TRBD1	TGTGCCACCAGCGGTCCAGGGACAGGGGGCAACTATGGCTACACCTTC	CATSGPGTGGNYGYTF
NA	TRBV2	TRBJ1-6	TRBD1	TGTGCCAGTACCCCTGGACAGGGGGAATCACCCCTCCACTTT	CASTPGQGESPLHF
NA	TRBV5-4	TRBJ2-3	NA	TGTGCCAGCAGCTTGCCAGGAGGGCTAAGGACAGATACGCAGTATTTT	CASSLPGGLRTDTQYF
NA	TRBV29-1	TRBJ1-1	TRBD1	TGCAGCGTTGTACCCAGGGGGAGCACTGAAGCTTTCTTT	CSVVPRGSTEAFF
NA	TRBV4-1	TRBJ2-2	TRBD1	TGCGCCAGCAGCCACCTGGGGACAGGCACCGGGGAGCTGTTTTTT	CASSHLGTGTGELFF
NA	TRBV24-1	TRBJ2-1	TRBD2	TGTGCCACCAGTTCCTCCGGGACTAGCGGGAGGCCCCAGGATGAGCAGTTCTTC	CATSSSGTSGRPQDEQFF
NA	TRBV2	TRBJ2-7	TRBD2	TGTGCCAGCACCCGAACCCGGACTAGCGGGTCCTACGAGCAGTACTTC	CASTRTRTSGSYEQYF
NA	TRBV2	TRBJ2-3	TRBD2	TGTGCCACACTAGCGGGGGGCACAGATACGCAGTATTTT	CATLAGGTDTQYF
NA	TRBV6-8	TRBJ2-4	NA	TGTGCCAGCAGTTTCAGGGGATCTTTAAACAAAAACATTCAGTACTTC	CASSFRGSLNKNIQYF
few	TRBV3-1/TRBV3-2	TRBJ2-5	TRBD2	TGTGCCAGCAGCAATCACGGGGGGGAGACCCAGTACTTC	CASSNHGGETQYF
NA	TRBV7-9	TRBJ1-1	NA	TGTGCCAGCAGCTCACCCGTTTGGCAGGCTGAAGCTTTCTTT	CASSSPVWQAEAFF
NA	TRBV5-1	TRBJ2-7	TRBD1	TGCGCCAGCAGCTTGGACGGGACAGGGACGGGAGAGCAGTACTTC	CASSLDGTGTGEQYF
once	TRBV18	TRBJ1-3	TRBD1	TGTGCCAGCTCACCCAGGACAGGTACTTTTCTCTCTGGAAACACCATATATTTT	CASSPRTGTFLSGNTIYF
NA	TRBV18	TRBJ1-2	NA	TGTGCCAGCTCACCACTGGGGGGGCTGAGTGGCTACACCTTC	CASSPLGGLSGYTF
NA	TRBV18	TRBJ2-7	NA	TGTGCCAGCTCACCATCAAACAGGGTTACTTACGAGCAGTACTTC	CASSPSNRVTYEQYF
NA	TRBV18	TRBJ1-1	NA	TGTGCCAGCTCATTCGACTCACCCATGAACACTGAAGCTTTCTTT	CASSFDSPMNTEAFF
NA	TRBV18	TRBJ1-1	TRBD1	TGTGCCAGCTCACGCAACTCAGGGGGCACTGAAGCTTTCTTT	CASSRNSGGTEAFF
NA	TRBV4-3	TRBJ1-5	NA	TGCGCCAGCAGCCCCTCGGGGGGGGACGATCAGCCCCAGCATTTT	CASSPSGGDDQPQHF
NA	TRBV27	TRBJ2-1	TRBD2	TGTGCCACCGGCGGGACTAGCGGGAATTACGGCTACAATGAGCAGTTCTTC	CATGGTSGNYGYNEQFF
once	TRBV6-1	TRBJ1-6	TRBD1	TGTGCCAGCAGTGAAGCAATCATTTCGACAGGGGGCTTTAATTCACCCCTCCACTTT	CASSEAIISTGGFNSPLHF
NA	TRBV4-2	TRBJ2-1	TRBD2	TGTGCCAGCAGCCTCCGACTAGCGGGGGCAAACAATGAGCAGTTCTTC	CASSLRLAGANNEQFF
NA	TRBV18	TRBJ2-6	NA	TGTGCCAGCTCACCATCACAGATCTCTGGGGCCAACGTCCTGACTTTC	CASSPSQISGANVLTF
NA	TRBV10-3	TRBJ2-7	NA	TGTGCCATCAGCGCGGAGACCTACGAGCAGTACTTC	CAISAETYEQYF
NA	TRBV2	TRBJ1-2	NA	TGTGCCAGCAGTGATAGGGGAACCTATGGCTACACCTTC	CASSDRGTYGYTF
NA	TRBV5-4	TRBJ1-1	TRBD1	TGTGCCAGCAGCTTGGGACAGGGAGCCTACACTGAAGCTTTCTTT	CASSLGQGAYTEAFF
NA	TRBV2	TRBJ2-5	TRBD2	TGTGCCAGCAGGCGGGAGAACACCCCAGAGACCCAGTACTTC	CASRRENTPETQYF
few	TRBV30	TRBJ1-1	NA	TGTGCCTGGAGTCTCGACATGGTACCTGAAGCTTTCTTT	CAWSLDMVPEAFF
few	TRBV28	TRBJ2-2	NA	TGTGCCACCCTGAGGAACACCGGGGAGCTGTTTTTT	CATLRNTGELFF
NA	TRBV7-2	TRBJ1-5	TRBD1	TGTGCCAGCAGCACGTCCGGGACAGGGCGTCAGCCCCAGCATTTT	CASSTSGTGRQPQHF
NA	TRBV29-1	TRBJ1-2	TRBD1	TGCAGCGTTGAGGTGGGACAGCCTTTCTATGGCTACACCTTC	CSVEVGQPFYGYTF
few	TRBV15	TRBJ2-1	TRBD2	TGTGCCACCAGCAGATCTCAGCGGGACGGGCAGTTCTTC	CATSRSQRDGQFF
NA	TRBV19	TRBJ1-1	TRBD1	TGTGCCAGTAGGGTTGTACAGGGGGTGAACACTGAAGCTTTCTTT	CASRVVQGVNTEAFF
few	TRBV9	TRBJ1-5	NA	TGTGCCAGCAGCCTAGGAGACGGAGGTCAGCCCCAGCATTTT	CASSLGDGGQPQHF
NA	TRBV19	TRBJ2-7	TRBD2	TGTGCCAGTAGTCCCGGCCAGCGGGAGGGCCTCGACGAGCAGTACTTC	CASSPGQREGLDEQYF
few	TRBV7-2	TRBJ2-1	TRBD2	TGTGCCAGCAGCAGCCGGGACTGGCGGGGGAATGAGCAGTTCTTC	CASSSRDWRGNEQFF
NA	TRBV29-1	TRBJ1-1	TRBD1	TGCAGCGTTAAGACAGGGGCCACTGAAGCTTTCTTT	CSVKTGATEAFF
NA	TRBV7-2	TRBJ2-5	TRBD1	TGTGCCAGCAGCCGGGGACAGGGGGTCCGAGAGACCCAGTACTTC	CASSRGQGVRETQYF
few	TRBV5-4	TRBJ2-7	NA	TGTGCCAGCAGCTTGGCGGGAGCATCCTACGAGCAGTACTTC	CASSLAGASYEQYF